This TCR beta chain was observed in a study of blood T cells in healthy people across ages. A second PCR, run for about 7 to 12 cycles, used a sample-barcoded 5' primer plus a J-beta primer mix. MiXCR, applied by TCRdb to the 5' RACE reads, yields one record per CDR3 protein. The sample lists 700,000 or so distinct CDR3 sequences, approximately 21% seen once, with around a fifth in the top ten. V shed 4 bases and J 4 bases; nucleotides not matched to a gene: 3. From germline, CDR1 is SNHLY and CDR2 FYNNEI. The CDR3 consists of 14 residues. Sequenced sample: blood. This clonotype was sampled from a man between 65 and 85 years old in good health. This sequence joins TRBV2 and TRBJ2-2; 7 bases are a match to TRBD2. CDR3 protein: CASSGLAFTGELFF. Written as DNA, the CDR3 is TGTGCCAGCAGTGGACTAGCTTTCACCGGGGAGCTGTTTTTT.